The entry below gives a single T cell receptor (beta chain) sequence along with its context. Its antigen is still unknown. This CDR3 has 14 residues. The germline gives CDR1 SGHRS, CDR2 YFSETQ. Trimming took off 3 bases at V and 2 bases at J, with 11 bases between the two ends. Primers for the PCR totalled 60 Vbeta and 13 Jbeta. Using immunoSEQ multiplex PCR, the repertoire was profiled, and TCRdb retains in-frame clones only, with some absent. Of under 150,000 clones listed, around 80% are singletons. These data are taken from a study of cytomegalovirus exposure and HLA in healthy donors. Study-level information: Researchers previously reported finding fewer than 120 million unique TCR beta sequences from 150 million to 200 million T cells. A data release that came early held 80 million to 95 million unique TCRs from HLA-typed donors. Overall study findings and caveats: The HLA-A and HLA-B alleles of most subjects were reportedly predicted accurately from TCR beta sequences.

This TCR came from a boy younger than 10 in good health and CMV-seronegative. The gene calls are TRBV5-1 and TRBJ2-5; weak D call: TRBD2 (5 bases). The sample taken for sequencing was PBMCs. CDR3 in DNA: TGCGCCAGCAGCTCGTTAGGCGGGCAAGAGACCCAGTACTTC. As protein: CASSSLGGQETQYF.